Shown below are 23 T cell receptor beta chains from a single sample sequenced in a study of T-cell memory formation after mild COVID-19. TCRdb passed the 5' RACE reads through MiXCR, listing each CDR3 protein once. This sample has approximately 350,000 distinct CDR3 sequences, with around 27% found just once. Material: PBMCs or a T cell subset sorted from them (not recorded which). The receptor set was obtained from an adult woman who had mild COVID-19 (a few samples of this study predate the infection). Cell type and time point are not known.

The gene calls are TRBV5-1 and TRBJ2-1; unclear D gene. CDR1 and CDR2 (germline): SGHRS, YFSETQ. Trimming shortened V by 0 bases and J by 0 bases, and 10 bases separated the two germline ends. The CDR3 is 16 residues long. The CDR3 DNA reads as TGCGCCAGCAGCTTGGGAGGCCTCAGCTCCTACAATGAGCAGTTCTTC. This sequence encodes CASSLGGLSSYNEQFF.

The chain couples TRBV7-6 to TRBJ1-1; the match to TRBD1 covers 8 bases. The V segment lost 1 base and the J segment 4 bases; nucleotides outside the gene matches: 8. Germline-derived CDR1 and CDR2 are SGHVS and FNYEAQ. CDR3 size: 16 residues. CDR3 in DNA: TGTGCCAGCAGCTTAGGACAGGGGATTGCAGGCACTGAAGCTTTCTTT. This gives the protein CASSLGQGIAGTEAFF. The full variable domain, its missing parts supplied by reference TRBV7-6 and TRBJ1-1, is GAGVSQSPRYKVTKRGQDVALRCDPISGHVSLYWYRQALGQGPEFLTYFNYEAQQDKSGLPNDRFSAERPEGSISTLTIQRTEQRDSAMYRCASSLGQGIAGTEAFFGQGTRLTVV.

This clonotype was seen a handful of times. V gene TRBV15 combines with J gene TRBJ1-5; maybe TRBD1 (5 bases). Germline CDR1 is LNHNV and CDR2 is YYDKDF (reference sequence). This CDR3 has 15 residues. Trimming removed 0 bases at V and 4 bases at J, with 10 bases between. The CDR3 DNA reads as TGTGCCACCAGCAGAGATCTGACAGAGAATCAGCCCCAGCATTTT. Residues: CATSRDLTENQPQHF.

The rearrangement uses TRBV6-6 and TRBJ2-5; TRBD2 matches at 7 bases. Unmatched junction bases numbered 7, after V lost 2 bases and J lost 4 bases. The CDR3 contains 15 residues. Germline V gene sequence: CDR1 MNHNY, CDR2 SVGAGI (reference sequence). The CDR3 nucleotides read TGTGCCAGCAGTTACGAGAAGACTAGCCCAGAGACCCAGTACTTC. It translates to CASSYEKTSPETQYF.

The genes are TRBV2 and TRBJ1-2; D is undetermined. The CDR3 has 13 residues. Between the trimmed V and J ends, which lost 8 bases and 4 bases, there was a span of 14 bases. CDR1 is SNHLY and CDR2 is FYNNEI in the germline V gene. DNA of the CDR3: TGTGCCAGCGGACGTCAAGTCGGCTATGGCTACACCTTC. Encoded protein: CASGRQVGYGYTF. Full variable domain (missing parts from reference TRBV2 and TRBJ1-2): EPEVTQTPSHQVTQMGQEVILRCVPISNHLYFYWYRQILGQKVEFLVSFYNNEISEKSEIFDDQFSVERPDGSNFTLKIRSTKLEDSAMYFCASGRQVGYGYTFGSGTRLTVV.

The V and J genes are TRBV5-1 and TRBJ2-3; D remains unclear. The germline V and J ends were trimmed by 2 bases and 2 bases, with 12 bases remaining between them. The germline V gene encodes CDR1 SGHRS and CDR2 YFSETQ. The CDR3 is 15 amino acids. In DNA, the CDR3 is TGCGCCAGCAGCTTCGGGCTGGGAACCACAGATACGCAGTATTTT. Protein: CASSFGLGTTDTQYF.

This clonotype has only a few counts. V and J are TRBV29-1 and TRBJ1-4, with D possibly TRBD1 on 6 matching bases. With 6 bases removed from V and 5 bases from J, the gap between germline ends came to 16 bases. This CDR3 has 14 residues. Germline-derived CDR1 and CDR2 are SQVTM and ANQGSEA. CDR3 nucleotides: TGCAGCGTCGCCCAGGGGTTCCGAAATGAAAAACTGTTTTTT. It encodes CSVAQGFRNEKLFF.

This clonotype was observed a handful of times. CDR3: CSVTGQVNTEAFF. The CDR3 nucleotides are TGCAGTGTTACCGGACAGGTGAACACTGAAGCTTTCTTT. V and J are TRBV20-1 and TRBJ1-1, with 7 bases identical to TRBD1. There are 13 residues in the CDR3. Germline V gene data show CDR1 as DFQATT and CDR2 as SNEGSKA (reference sequence). The V and J ends lost 7 bases and 0 bases, in that order; junction bases with no gene match: 5.

Only a few counts were recorded for this clonotype. The chain links TRBV6-5 to TRBJ1-1, with TRBD1 as a possible D gene (5 bases). Germline CDR1 MNHEY, CDR2 SVGAGI. With 7 bases removed from V and 4 bases from J, the gap between germline ends came to 10 bases. The CDR3 totals 12 residues. The CDR3 sequence is CASKGRFTEAFF. CDR3 DNA: TGTGCCAGCAAGGGGCGTTTCACTGAAGCTTTCTTT.

This rearrangement joins TRBV7-8 to TRBJ2-1, with TRBD2 matching 8 bases. The trim removed 2 bases at V and 0 bases at J, leaving 3 bases unmatched. CDR1 SGHVS and CDR2 FQNEAQ come from the germline V gene. This CDR3 has 16 amino acids. The CDR3: CASSLRAGASYNEQFF. CDR3 coding DNA: TGTGCCAGCAGCTTAAGAGCGGGAGCCTCCTACAATGAGCAGTTCTTC. The full variable domain, rest sourced from reference TRBV7-8 and TRBJ2-1, is GAGVSQSPRYKVAKRGQDVALRCDPISGHVSLFWYQQALGQGPEFLTYFQNEAQLDKSGLPSDRFFAERPEGSVSTLKIQRTQQEDSAVYLCASSLRAGASYNEQFFGPGTRLTVL.

There are a few counts of this clonotype. V is TRBV7-9 and J is TRBJ2-1; 7 positions agree with TRBD2. Germline trimming cut 4 bases from V and 8 bases from J; bases unmatched to any gene: 14. Germline lookup yields CDR1 SEHNR and CDR2 FQNEAQ (reference sequence). The CDR3 has 16 amino acids. In DNA, the CDR3 is TGTGCCAGCAGCTCCTCGACGGGGAGGGGTAAGGATGAGCAGTTCTTC. The encoded protein is CASSSSTGRGKDEQFF.

The rearrangement joins TRBV7-9 to TRBJ2-7; 7 nucleotides match TRBD1. CDR3 length equals 15 residues. Germline trimming cut 5 bases from V and 4 bases from J; bases unmatched to any gene: 11. Germline values: CDR1 SEHNR, CDR2 FQNEAQ (reference sequence). DNA of the CDR3: TGTGCCAGCAGCCAAAACAGGGGATTAACTTACGAGCAGTACTTC. Protein sequence: CASSQNRGLTYEQYF.

The CDR3: CASSLGTSGGPANTGELFF. CDR3 bases: TGTGCCAGCAGCTTAGGGACTAGCGGGGGCCCTGCGAACACCGGGGAGCTGTTTTTT. This sequence joins TRBV7-8 and TRBJ2-2, with 13 bases fitting TRBD2. The germline CDR1 and CDR2 sequences are SGHVS and FQNEAQ. The CDR3 covers 19 residues. The J segment lost 0 bases and the V segment lost 1 base, leaving 5 bases of the junction unmatched.

The chain recombines TRBV7-6 with TRBJ2-7; no clear D gene. V shed 5 bases and J shed 5 bases, with 13 bases lying between them. The V gene's germline CDR1 is SGHVS and CDR2 FNYEAQ. The CDR3 is 13 residues long. CDR3 residues: CASSVQAPNEQYF. As DNA, the CDR3 is TGTGCCAGCAGCGTGCAGGCCCCTAACGAGCAGTACTTC.

This clonotype occurred once. The chain combines TRBV3-1 with TRBJ2-7; 10 bases are a match to TRBD2. The germline CDR1 and CDR2 sequences are LGHDT and YNNKEL (reference sequence). CDR3 size: 15 residues. With V trimmed by 3 bases and J by 0 bases, 2 bases remained unmatched. In DNA form, the CDR3 reads TGTGCCAGCAGCCAGGGACTAGCGATCTCCTACGAGCAGTACTTC. Its translation: CASSQGLAISYEQYF.

The chain joins TRBV19 to TRBJ2-3; D gene unclear. With 4 bases removed from V and 0 bases from J, the gap between germline ends came to 5 bases. Germline lookup yields CDR1 LNHDA and CDR2 SQIVND (reference sequence). The CDR3 sequence is 13 residues long. CDR3 protein: CASSKASTDTQYF. The CDR3, as DNA: TGTGCCAGTAGTAAGGCTAGCACAGATACGCAGTATTTT.

This clonotype was counted only a few times. This sequence joins TRBV7-8 and TRBJ2-3, with 8 bases matching TRBD1. The CDR3 runs to 17 residues. The trim removed 0 bases at V and 5 bases at J, leaving 10 bases unmatched. CDR1 is SGHVS and CDR2 is FQNEAQ in the germline V gene. CDR3 in DNA: TGTGCCAGCAGCTTAGCTCGGGGCAGGGGGCGCCAAGATACGCAGTATTTT. This translates into CASSLARGRGRQDTQYF.

This clonotype turned up a few times. The gene calls are TRBV3-1 and TRBJ1-4, with D unclear. Deletions cut 7 bases from V and 2 bases from J, with 23 bases between. The germline V gene encodes CDR1 LGHDT and CDR2 YNNKEL (reference sequence). The CDR3 spans 18 residues. CDR3 sequence: CASTRKGATDGTNEKLFF. The DNA for the CDR3 is TGTGCCAGCACTCGAAAGGGAGCGACCGATGGGACTAATGAAAAACTGTTTTTT.

The J gene is TRBJ2-3, the V gene TRBV5-1; 9 nucleotides match TRBD1. Germline CDR1 SGHRS, CDR2 YFSETQ. Trimming cost V 7 bases and J 2 bases; bases outside gene matches: 8. This CDR3 is 15 amino acids long. CDR3 amino acids: CASWGGQGITDTQYF. The DNA of the CDR3 is TGCGCCAGCTGGGGAGGACAGGGGATCACAGATACGCAGTATTTT.

Remarks on this clonotype: The CDR3 does not close with the conserved phenylalanine or tryptophan, likely indicating a read error. The chain employs TRBV12-3 or TRBV12-4 and TRBJ2-2, with 10 bases fitting TRBD2. This CDR3 contains 16 residues. V lost 3 bases, J lost 4 bases, and 5 bases stayed unmatched. The CDR3 loop is CASSFTGTSVTGELFL. The CDR3, as DNA: TGTGCCAGCAGTTTCACGGGGACTAGCGTCACCGGGGAGCTGTTTCTT.

This clonotype was counted a few times. V and J are TRBV20-1 and TRBJ2-7, with D tentatively TRBD2 (6 bases). CDR3 size: 15 residues. Trimming took 3 bases from V and 0 from J, leaving 15 bases between them. The germline V gene has CDR1 DFQATT and CDR2 SNEGSKA (reference sequence). CDR3 in DNA: TGCAGTGCTAGTCCCGGGGGTAAAAGCTCCTACGAGCAGTACTTC. This codes for CSASPGGKSSYEQYF.

The chain joins TRBV30 to TRBJ1-4, with a weak D call TRBD1 (6 bases). The V gene's germline CDR1 is GTSNPN and CDR2 SVGIG (reference sequence). Trimming left V 0 bases short and J 2 bases short, with 13 bases between. The CDR3 length is 16 residues. The CDR3 coding sequence is TGTGCCTGGAGTGTACTCCTCAGGGGCACTAATGAAAAACTGTTTTTT. It encodes CAWSVLLRGTNEKLFF.

This clonotype has just one count. This chain uses TRBV7-9 with TRBJ1-2; no firm D call. Looked up from germline, CDR1 is SEHNR and CDR2 is FQNEAQ (reference sequence). V dropped 2 bases and J dropped 4 bases, with 11 bases sitting between them. CDR3 size: 14 residues. CDR3 protein: CASSLLPGSYGYTF. For the CDR3, the DNA is TGTGCCAGCAGCTTATTGCCGGGGAGCTATGGCTACACCTTC.